The clone carrying this T cell receptor beta chain was counted a single time. It was with 60 Vbeta and 13 Jbeta primers that the PCR ran. Using immunoSEQ multiplex PCR, the repertoire was profiled, and TCRdb retains in-frame clones only, with some absent. The sample has about 140,000 clones; 70% to 85% are singletons. The sample comes from a study of cytomegalovirus exposure and HLA in healthy donors. Germline assignment: CDR1 DFQATT and CDR2 SNEGSKA (reference sequence). V shed 6 bases and J shed 6 bases, with 9 bases lying between them. The CDR3 extends over 11 amino acids. Sequencing input: PBMCs. V gene TRBV20-1 combines with J gene TRBJ2-1, with D perhaps matching TRBD2 (6 bases). This clonotype was obtained from a male donor in good health and CMV-seronegative. As DNA, the CDR3 is TGCAGTGCCCTTAGCGGCAATGAGCAGTTCTTC. This translates into CSALSGNEQFF.